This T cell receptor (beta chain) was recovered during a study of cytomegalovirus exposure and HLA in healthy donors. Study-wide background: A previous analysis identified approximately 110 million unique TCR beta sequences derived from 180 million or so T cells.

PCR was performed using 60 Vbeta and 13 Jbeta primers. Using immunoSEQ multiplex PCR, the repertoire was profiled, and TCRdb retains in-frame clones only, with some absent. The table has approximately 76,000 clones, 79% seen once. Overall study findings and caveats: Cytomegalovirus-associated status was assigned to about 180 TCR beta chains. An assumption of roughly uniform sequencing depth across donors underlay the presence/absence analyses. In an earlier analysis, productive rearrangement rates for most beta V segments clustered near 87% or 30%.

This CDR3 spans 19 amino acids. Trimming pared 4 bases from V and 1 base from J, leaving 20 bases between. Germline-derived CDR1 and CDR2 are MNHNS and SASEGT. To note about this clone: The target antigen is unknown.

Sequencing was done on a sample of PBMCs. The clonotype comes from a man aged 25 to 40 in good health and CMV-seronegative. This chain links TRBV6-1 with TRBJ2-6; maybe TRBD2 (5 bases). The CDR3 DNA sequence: TGTGCCAGCAGTGCCCGGGGTCCCCACGGGAATTCTGGGGCCAACGTCCTGACTTTC. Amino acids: CASSARGPHGNSGANVLTF.